Reported below is one T cell receptor beta chain. Its antigen is not identified. These data come from a study of radiotherapy plus CTLA-4 blockade in lung cancer. Assay used: immunoSEQ multiplex PCR; TCRdb lists only in-frame clones, some missing. There are about 80,000 clones in the sample; under 80% occur only once, and roughly 22% lies in the top ten. Regarding the study as a whole: The authors reported that early blood T cell clone dynamics, with interferon-beta, best predicted response. Subsequent to radiotherapy plus ipilimumab, tumor-derived TCR clones underwent expansion in blood.

CDR3 length equals 14 residues. Germline-derived CDR1 and CDR2 are SGHRS and YFSETQ. V was pared by 1 base and J by 3 bases, with 11 bases between. Patients had chemo-refractory metastatic non-small-cell lung cancer and received focal radiation plus CTLA-4 blockade that used ipilimumab. This TCR was recovered from a human donor with non-small cell lung cancer whose response to radiotherapy plus ipilimumab could not be evaluated. Some clones in this sample may be carry-over from other donors' samples. This material consisted of peripheral blood, taken from a patient treated with radiotherapy plus ipilimumab. The genes are TRBV5-1 and TRBJ2-7, with D tentatively TRBD2 (5 bases). The chain's CDR3 is CASSLIGVHYEQYF. CDR3 nucleotide sequence: TGCGCCAGCAGCTTGATCGGGGTGCACTACGAGCAGTACTTC.